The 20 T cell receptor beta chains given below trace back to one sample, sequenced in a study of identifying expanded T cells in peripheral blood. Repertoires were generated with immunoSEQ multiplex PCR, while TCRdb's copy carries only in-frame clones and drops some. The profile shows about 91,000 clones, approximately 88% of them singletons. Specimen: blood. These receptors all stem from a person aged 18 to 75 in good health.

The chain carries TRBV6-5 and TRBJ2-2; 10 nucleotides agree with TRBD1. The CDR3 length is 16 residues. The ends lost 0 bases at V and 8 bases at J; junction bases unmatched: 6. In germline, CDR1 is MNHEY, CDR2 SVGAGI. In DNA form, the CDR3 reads TGTGCCAGCAGTTACTCTTGGACAGGGGGTGAAGGGGAGCTGTTTTTT. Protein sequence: CASSYSWTGGEGELFF.

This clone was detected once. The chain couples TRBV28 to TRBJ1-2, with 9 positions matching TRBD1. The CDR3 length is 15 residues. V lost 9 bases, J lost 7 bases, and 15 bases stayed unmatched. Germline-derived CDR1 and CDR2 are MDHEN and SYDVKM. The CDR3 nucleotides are TGTGCCAGTCTGAGTCGGGGACAGGGTAAGAGTGGCTACACCTTC. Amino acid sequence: CASLSRGQGKSGYTF.

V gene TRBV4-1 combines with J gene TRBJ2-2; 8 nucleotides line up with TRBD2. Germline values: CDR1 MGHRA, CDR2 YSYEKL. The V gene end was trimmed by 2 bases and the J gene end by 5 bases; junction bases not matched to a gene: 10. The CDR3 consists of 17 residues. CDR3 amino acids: CASSQRPGTSITGELFF. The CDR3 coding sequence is TGCGCCAGCAGCCAACGTCCCGGGACTAGTATTACCGGGGAGCTGTTTTTT.

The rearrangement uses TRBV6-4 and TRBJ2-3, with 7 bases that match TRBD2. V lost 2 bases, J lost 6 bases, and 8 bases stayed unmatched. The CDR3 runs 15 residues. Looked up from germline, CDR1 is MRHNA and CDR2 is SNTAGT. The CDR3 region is CASSDAAGQRDTQYF. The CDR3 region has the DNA TGTGCCAGCAGTGACGCAGCGGGGCAGCGGGATACGCAGTATTTT.

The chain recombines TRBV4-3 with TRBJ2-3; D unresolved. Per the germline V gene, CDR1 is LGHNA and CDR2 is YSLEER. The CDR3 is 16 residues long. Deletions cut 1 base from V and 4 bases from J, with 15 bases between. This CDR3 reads CASSQAGPNQADTQYF. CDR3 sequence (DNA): TGCGCCAGCAGCCAAGCGGGTCCAAATCAAGCAGATACGCAGTATTTT.

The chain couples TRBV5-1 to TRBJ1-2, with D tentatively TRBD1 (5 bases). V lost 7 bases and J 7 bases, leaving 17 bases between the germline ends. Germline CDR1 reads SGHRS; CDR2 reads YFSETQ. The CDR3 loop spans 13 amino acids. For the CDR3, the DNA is TGCGCCAGCTCCCGGGACCTCGGGGCTGGCTACACCTTC. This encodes CASSRDLGAGYTF.

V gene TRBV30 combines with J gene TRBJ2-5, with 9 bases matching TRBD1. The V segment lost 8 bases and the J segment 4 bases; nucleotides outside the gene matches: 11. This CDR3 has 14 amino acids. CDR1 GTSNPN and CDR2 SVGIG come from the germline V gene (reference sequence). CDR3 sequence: CANSGTGLGETQYF. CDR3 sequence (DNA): TGTGCCAACTCCGGGACAGGGCTAGGAGAGACCCAGTACTTC.

CDR3 DNA sequence: TGTGCCAGCAGCTCCCTCAGGGGCACAGATACGCAGTATTTT. Protein product: CASSSLRGTDTQYF. The rearrangement uses TRBV7-3 and TRBJ2-3, with D possibly being TRBD1 (5 bases). V dropped 4 bases and J dropped 1 base, with 9 bases sitting between them. The CDR3 has 14 residues. CDR1 is SGHTA, CDR2 FQGTGA, per germline.

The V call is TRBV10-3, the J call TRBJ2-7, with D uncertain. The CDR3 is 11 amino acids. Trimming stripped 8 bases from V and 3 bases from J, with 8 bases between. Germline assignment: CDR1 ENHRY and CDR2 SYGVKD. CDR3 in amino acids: CAIGRLYEQYF. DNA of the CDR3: TGTGCCATCGGACGCCTCTACGAGCAGTACTTC.

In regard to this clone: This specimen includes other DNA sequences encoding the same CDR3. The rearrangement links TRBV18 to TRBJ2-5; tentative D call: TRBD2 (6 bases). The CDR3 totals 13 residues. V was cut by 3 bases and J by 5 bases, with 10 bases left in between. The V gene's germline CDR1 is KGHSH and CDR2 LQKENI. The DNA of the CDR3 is TGTGCCAGCTCACCGGCCCGGGAGGAGACCCAGTACTTC. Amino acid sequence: CASSPAREETQYF.

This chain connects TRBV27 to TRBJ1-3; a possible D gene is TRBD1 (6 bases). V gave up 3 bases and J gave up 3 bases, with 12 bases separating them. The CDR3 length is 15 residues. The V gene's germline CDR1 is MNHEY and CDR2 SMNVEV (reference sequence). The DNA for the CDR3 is TGTGCCAGCAGTTTGGGAACAGGGATTGGAAACACCATATATTTT. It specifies CASSLGTGIGNTIYF.

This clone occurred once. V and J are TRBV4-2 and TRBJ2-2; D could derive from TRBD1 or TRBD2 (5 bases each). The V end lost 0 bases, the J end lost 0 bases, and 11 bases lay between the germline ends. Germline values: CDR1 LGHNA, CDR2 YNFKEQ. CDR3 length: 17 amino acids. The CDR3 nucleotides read TGTGCCAGCAGCCAAGAGCCGCGAGGGGCGAACACCGGGGAGCTGTTTTTT. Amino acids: CASSQEPRGANTGELFF.

The DNA of the CDR3 is TGTGCCAGCAGTTTGGTCGGGGGCGCCCGCACAGATACGCAGTATTTT. Amino acids: CASSLVGGARTDTQYF. V gene TRBV28 combines with J gene TRBJ2-3; either TRBD1 or TRBD2 may supply D (6 bases each). This CDR3 has 16 amino acids. V lost 3 bases and J lost 1, with 14 bases in between. Looked up from germline, CDR1 is MDHEN and CDR2 is SYDVKM. The whole variable domain, remainder taken from reference TRBV28 and TRBJ2-3, is DVKVTQSSRYLVKRTGEKVFLECVQDMDHENMFWYRQDPGLGLRLIYFSYDVKMKEKGDIPEGYSVSREKKERFSLILESASTNQTSMYLCASSLVGGARTDTQYFGPGTRLTVL.

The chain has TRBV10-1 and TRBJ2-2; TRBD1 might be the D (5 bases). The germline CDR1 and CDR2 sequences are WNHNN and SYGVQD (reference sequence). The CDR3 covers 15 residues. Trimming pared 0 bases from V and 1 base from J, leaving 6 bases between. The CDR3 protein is CASSESRGNTGELFF. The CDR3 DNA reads TGCGCCAGCAGTGAGTCTAGGGGGAACACCGGGGAGCTGTTTTTT.

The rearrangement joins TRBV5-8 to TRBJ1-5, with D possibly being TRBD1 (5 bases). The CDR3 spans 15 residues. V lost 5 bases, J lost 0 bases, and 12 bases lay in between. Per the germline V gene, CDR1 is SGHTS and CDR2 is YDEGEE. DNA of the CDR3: TGTGCCAGCAGATCGACAGAGTATAGCAATCAGCCCCAGCATTTT. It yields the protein CASRSTEYSNQPQHF.

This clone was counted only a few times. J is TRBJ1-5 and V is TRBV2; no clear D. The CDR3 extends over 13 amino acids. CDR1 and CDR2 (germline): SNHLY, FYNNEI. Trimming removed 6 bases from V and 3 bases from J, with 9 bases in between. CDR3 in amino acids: CASRVQVNQPQHF. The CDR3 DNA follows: TGTGCCAGCAGGGTACAAGTCAATCAGCCCCAGCATTTT.

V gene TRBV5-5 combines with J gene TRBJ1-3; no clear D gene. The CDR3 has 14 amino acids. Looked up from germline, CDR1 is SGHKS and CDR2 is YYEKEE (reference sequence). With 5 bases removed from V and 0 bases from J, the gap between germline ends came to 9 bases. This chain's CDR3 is CASRSTHSGNTIYF. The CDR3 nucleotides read TGTGCCAGCAGATCGACACACTCTGGAAACACCATATATTTT.

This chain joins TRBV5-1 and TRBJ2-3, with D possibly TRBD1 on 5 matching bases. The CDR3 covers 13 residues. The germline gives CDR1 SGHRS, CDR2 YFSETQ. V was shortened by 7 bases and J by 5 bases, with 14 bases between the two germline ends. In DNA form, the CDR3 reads TGCGCCAGCTCCCTAGACCAGGGAGATACGCAGTATTTT. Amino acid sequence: CASSLDQGDTQYF.

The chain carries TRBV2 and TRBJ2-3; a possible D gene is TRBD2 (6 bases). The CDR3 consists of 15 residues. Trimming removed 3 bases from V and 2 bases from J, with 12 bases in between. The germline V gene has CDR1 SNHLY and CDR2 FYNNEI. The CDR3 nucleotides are TGTGCCAGCAGTGACGGGGGTAGCCTCACAGATACGCAGTATTTT. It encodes CASSDGGSLTDTQYF.

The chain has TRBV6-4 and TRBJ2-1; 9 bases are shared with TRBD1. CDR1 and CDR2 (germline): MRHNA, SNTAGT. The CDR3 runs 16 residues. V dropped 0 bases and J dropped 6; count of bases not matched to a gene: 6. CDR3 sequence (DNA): TGTGCCAGCAGTGACTCCGTCGACAGGGGGGGCAATGAGCAGTTCTTC. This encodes CASSDSVDRGGNEQFF.